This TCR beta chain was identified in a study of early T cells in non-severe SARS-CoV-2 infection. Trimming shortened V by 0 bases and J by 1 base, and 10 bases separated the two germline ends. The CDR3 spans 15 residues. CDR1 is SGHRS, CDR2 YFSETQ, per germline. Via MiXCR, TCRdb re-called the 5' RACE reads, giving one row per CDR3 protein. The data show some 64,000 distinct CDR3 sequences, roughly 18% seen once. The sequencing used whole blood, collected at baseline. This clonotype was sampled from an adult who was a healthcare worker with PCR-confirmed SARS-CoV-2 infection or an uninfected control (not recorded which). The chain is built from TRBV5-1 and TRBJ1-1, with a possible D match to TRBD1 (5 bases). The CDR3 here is CASSLEAGKNTEAFF. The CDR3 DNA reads TGCGCCAGCAGCTTGGAGGCAGGGAAGAACACTGAAGCTTTCTTT.